Each of the 27 T cell receptor beta chains below was sequenced from the same sample in a study of cytomegalovirus exposure and HLA in healthy donors. PCR was performed using 60 Vbeta and 13 Jbeta primers. This table comes from immunoSEQ multiplex PCR, and its TCRdb copy is limited to in-frame clones, with some not included. The sample records fewer than 140,000 clones, 70% to 80% being singletons. The material sequenced was PBMCs. The receptors derive from a man in his sixties in good health and CMV-seronegative.

The V gene is TRBV5-4, the J gene TRBJ2-3; 7 positions agree with TRBD1. This CDR3 contains 14 residues. The germline CDR1 and CDR2 sequences are SGHNT and YYREEE (reference sequence). J gave up 4 bases and V 2 bases, and 4 bases lay outside the gene matches. The CDR3 here is CASSLQGMADTQYF. CDR3 nucleotide sequence: TGTGCCAGCAGCTTACAGGGGATGGCAGATACGCAGTATTTT.

V gene TRBV19 combines with J gene TRBJ1-5; TRBD1 matches 10 bases. CDR3 length: 17 residues. In germline, CDR1 is LNHDA, CDR2 SQIVND (reference sequence). The V segment lost 1 base and the J segment 3 bases; nucleotides outside the gene matches: 6. The CDR3 reads CASSIGRQGAFNQPQHF. The CDR3 bases are TGTGCCAGTAGTATAGGTCGACAGGGGGCCTTCAATCAGCCCCAGCATTTT.

The genes are TRBV7-2 and TRBJ2-7; tentative D call: TRBD2 (6 bases). The CDR3 loop spans 13 amino acids. The ends were cut back, 4 bases at V and 9 bases at J, with 16 bases in the middle. Germline lookup yields CDR1 SGHTA and CDR2 FQGNSA. The CDR3 region is CASSSGLIRGQYF. The CDR3 coding sequence is TGTGCCAGCAGCTCGGGACTTATAAGGGGGCAGTACTTC.

This chain joins TRBV11-3 and TRBJ2-1, with TRBD1 as a possible D gene (6 bases). The CDR3 totals 15 residues. The V and J ends lost 5 bases and 4 bases respectively, with 15 bases between them. Germline V lookup: CDR1 SGHNT, CDR2 YENEEA. The CDR3 protein is CASSVGRRGYNEQFF. CDR3 bases: TGTGCCAGCAGCGTAGGGCGCAGGGGATACAATGAGCAGTTCTTC.

V gene TRBV2 combines with J gene TRBJ1-5; D gene unclear. The V and J ends lost 4 bases and 4 bases respectively, with 5 bases between them. Germline-derived CDR1 and CDR2 are SNHLY and FYNNEI. The CDR3 sequence is 12 residues long. CDR3: CASSGQNQPQHF. CDR3 sequence (DNA): TGTGCCAGCAGTGGACAAAATCAGCCCCAGCATTTT.

The rearrangement links TRBV7-9 to TRBJ1-2; D uncertain. This CDR3 has 13 amino acids. With 8 bases removed from V and 8 bases from J, the gap between germline ends came to 18 bases. Per the germline V gene, CDR1 is SEHNR and CDR2 is FQNEAQ (reference sequence). CDR3: CASGSHRKSGYTF. The CDR3 nucleotides read TGTGCCAGCGGTTCCCATAGAAAGTCCGGCTACACCTTC.

The chain is built from TRBV7-2 and TRBJ2-2; D may be TRBD1 (6 bases). With 0 bases removed from V and 4 bases from J, the gap between germline ends came to 15 bases. Germline V gene data show CDR1 as SGHTA and CDR2 as FQGNSA. This CDR3 is built from 17 residues. DNA for the CDR3: TGTGCCAGCAGCTTAGCGCTGGCAGGGGCGGGCACCGGGGAGCTGTTTTTT. Residues: CASSLALAGAGTGELFF.

This chain joins TRBV5-6 and TRBJ2-1, with no clear D. V was trimmed by 3 bases and J by 7 bases, leaving 14 bases between them. The CDR3 is made up of 14 amino acids. CDR1 SGHDT and CDR2 YYEEEE come from the germline V gene. The CDR3 DNA reads TGTGCCAGCAGCTCCGAGGAAACGCGGAATGAGCAGTTCTTC. Encoded protein: CASSSEETRNEQFF.

The V gene is TRBV7-2, the J gene TRBJ2-1, with TRBD2 matching over 9 bases. Looked up from germline, CDR1 is SGHTA and CDR2 is FQGNSA. J gave up 9 bases and V 4 bases, and 4 bases lay outside the gene matches. The CDR3 contains 13 residues. This chain's CDR3 is CASSSGLAGEQFF. CDR3 DNA sequence: TGTGCCAGCAGCTCGGGACTAGCAGGTGAGCAGTTCTTC.

The chain joins TRBV5-4 to TRBJ1-2, with D possibly being TRBD1 (6 bases). V was cut by 4 bases and J by 4 bases, with 14 bases left in between. The CDR3 spans 14 residues. Germline V CDR1 and CDR2: SGHNT, YYREEE (reference sequence). The CDR3 DNA reads as TGTGCCAGCAGCCCGGACAGCTTACGCTATGGCTACACCTTC. This translates into CASSPDSLRYGYTF.

This clone was picked up a small number of times. The rearrangement joins TRBV12-5 to TRBJ2-1; 7 nucleotides agree with TRBD1. Germline CDR1 reads LGHNT; CDR2 reads FRNRAP. Germline trimming cut 4 bases from V and 4 bases from J; bases unmatched to any gene: 10. The CDR3 spans 16 residues. In DNA, the CDR3 is TGTGCTAGTGGTTCCGGGACAGAAAAATTTTACAATGAGCAGTTCTTC. It is translated as CASGSGTEKFYNEQFF.

This chain uses TRBV5-8 with TRBJ1-6; no clear D. The CDR3 is 14 amino acids. The V gene lost 4 bases and the J gene lost 7 bases, with 12 bases spanning the gap. Germline V CDR1 and CDR2: SGHTS, YDEGEE. This CDR3 is CASSQIRGNSPLHF. CDR3 DNA: TGTGCCAGCAGCCAGATAAGAGGGAATTCACCCCTCCACTTT.

The chain combines TRBV5-1 with TRBJ2-1; D remains unclear. The CDR3 spans 15 residues. CDR1 SGHRS and CDR2 YFSETQ come from the germline V gene. Between the trimmed V and J ends, which lost 0 bases and 9 bases, there was a span of 16 bases. The DNA for the CDR3 is TGCGCCAGCAGCTTGGGAAGGAGCGCGTCAAGTGAGCAGTTCTTC. It is translated as CASSLGRSASSEQFF.

V is TRBV9 and J is TRBJ2-5, with 9 bases matching TRBD2. The V gene end was trimmed by 4 bases and the J gene end by 5 bases; junction bases not matched to a gene: 9. The CDR3 consists of 15 residues. Germline V lookup: CDR1 SGDLS, CDR2 YYNGEE. DNA for the CDR3: TGTGCCAGCAGCTTATCGACTAGCGGTGGGGAGACCCAGTACTTC. It specifies CASSLSTSGGETQYF.

CDR3 amino acids: CASSPRPQGSDGYTF. The CDR3 bases are TGTGCCAGCTCTCCGAGACCTCAGGGATCGGATGGCTACACCTTC. The genes are TRBV18 and TRBJ1-2; tentative D call: TRBD1 (5 bases). Trimming shortened V by 6 bases and J by 6 bases, and 20 bases separated the two germline ends. Looked up from germline, CDR1 is KGHSH and CDR2 is LQKENI. This CDR3 contains 15 residues.

This rearrangement joins TRBV4-1 to TRBJ1-5; tentatively, D is TRBD1 (6 bases). Trimming left V 0 bases short and J 0 bases short, with 9 bases between. Germline V gene data show CDR1 as MGHRA and CDR2 as YSYEKL. This CDR3 is 16 amino acids long. CDR3: CASSQEQGFSNQPQHF. CDR3 in DNA: TGCGCCAGCAGCCAAGAACAGGGTTTTAGCAATCAGCCCCAGCATTTT.

The chain employs TRBV27 and TRBJ2-1; 8 nucleotides align to TRBD1. Germline assignment: CDR1 MNHEY and CDR2 SMNVEV (reference sequence). This CDR3 is built from 15 residues. V shed 3 bases, J shed 2 bases, and the junction held 3 bases outside the gene matches. Here the CDR3 DNA reads TGTGCCAGCAGTTTCCAGGGGGCCCCCTACAATGAGCAGTTCTTC. It encodes CASSFQGAPYNEQFF.

This clone was recorded once. DNA for the CDR3: TGTGCCAGCAGTGGGACTAGCGGACAAGAGACCCAGTACTTC. As protein: CASSGTSGQETQYF. The chain joins TRBV2 to TRBJ2-5; 10 bases line up with TRBD2. Looked up from germline, CDR1 is SNHLY and CDR2 is FYNNEI. V was pared by 4 bases and J by 2 bases, with 1 base of the junction left unmatched. The CDR3 extends over 14 amino acids. Full variable domain (rest looked up from reference TRBV2 and TRBJ2-5): EPEVTQTPSHQVTQMGQEVILRCVPISNHLYFYWYRQILGQKVEFLVSFYNNEISEKSEIFDDQFSVERPDGSNFTLKIRSTKLEDSAMYFCASSGTSGQETQYFGPGTRLLVL.

The rearrangement links TRBV7-7 to TRBJ2-1; 9 bases align to TRBD2. The CDR3 is 15 amino acids. Germline CDR1 reads SSHAT; CDR2 reads FNYEAQ (reference sequence). With 5 bases clipped from V and 4 bases from J, the junction kept 6 bases outside the gene matches. CDR3 region: CASSPLRGGYNEQFF. The DNA for the CDR3 is TGTGCCAGCAGCCCCTTGCGGGGGGGATACAATGAGCAGTTCTTC.

This clone was recorded a few times. The chain couples TRBV7-2 to TRBJ2-1, with 14 bases lining up with TRBD2. V dropped 4 bases and J dropped 12; count of bases not matched to a gene: 8. Germline CDR1 reads SGHTA; CDR2 reads FQGNSA. The CDR3 extends over 15 amino acids. The DNA of the CDR3 is TGTGCCAGCAGCTCGGGACTAGCGGGGGCCGTGGGGCAGTTCTTC. This codes for CASSSGLAGAVGQFF.

The rearrangement links TRBV18 to TRBJ1-1; 7 bases agree with TRBD1. V trimming: 3 bases; J trimming: 6 bases; junction bases outside the gene matches: 4. The CDR3 totals 13 residues. Germline values: CDR1 KGHSH, CDR2 LQKENI. CDR3 sequence (DNA): TGTGCCAGCTCACCGTACGGGACAGCTGAAGCTTTCTTT. Translating gives CASSPYGTAEAFF.

The chain joins TRBV29-1 to TRBJ1-1; tentatively, D is TRBD1 (5 bases). The CDR3 contains 13 residues. Trimming pared 3 bases from V and 5 bases from J, leaving 13 bases between. Germline loops: CDR1 SQVTM, CDR2 ANQGSEA. The CDR3 DNA is TGCAGCGTTGATTCCCGGGAGGGGACTGAAGCTTTCTTT. This encodes CSVDSREGTEAFF.

This chain joins TRBV6-1 and TRBJ2-5; D might be TRBD1 (6 bases). This CDR3 is 14 amino acids long. Germline V gives CDR1 MNHNS, CDR2 SASEGT. The V and J ends lost 7 bases and 2 bases respectively, with 14 bases between them. In DNA, the CDR3 is TGTGCCAGCAAAACAGGGCCTCTACAAGAGACCCAGTACTTC. Protein product: CASKTGPLQETQYF.

This clone has only one observation. The gene calls are TRBV15 and TRBJ1-5, with 7 bases aligning to TRBD1. This CDR3 region has 16 residues. V shed 3 bases and J 4 bases; nucleotides not matched to a gene: 9. Looked up from germline, CDR1 is LNHNV and CDR2 is YYDKDF (reference sequence). Here the CDR3 reads CATSSRYPGQNQPQHF. The CDR3 DNA reads as TGTGCCACCAGCAGTAGATATCCGGGACAGAATCAGCCCCAGCATTTT.

V usage is TRBV28 and J usage is TRBJ1-5; 10 bases match TRBD1. J was trimmed by 4 bases and V by 3 bases; bases with no gene match: 9. The CDR3 is 17 residues long. Germline assignment: CDR1 MDHEN and CDR2 SYDVKM. CDR3 protein: CASSLGTGVTLNQPQHF. As DNA, the CDR3 is TGTGCCAGCAGTTTGGGGACAGGGGTAACCCTTAATCAGCCCCAGCATTTT. The entire variable domain, with the rest obtained from reference TRBV28 and TRBJ1-5, is as follows: DVKVTQSSRYLVKRTGEKVFLECVQDMDHENMFWYRQDPGLGLRLIYFSYDVKMKEKGDIPEGYSVSREKKERFSLILESASTNQTSMYLCASSLGTGVTLNQPQHFGDGTRLSIL.

The chain joins TRBV21-1 to TRBJ2-7; the DNA was not used to check the table's D call, TRBD1. TRBV21-1 is a recognized pseudogene. The CDR3 runs to 15 residues. In DNA, the CDR3 is TGTGCCAGCAGGCCGGGACAAAGCTTCACCTACGAGCAGTACGTC. This gives the protein CASRPGQSFTYEQYV.

This clone was seen just once. The chain has TRBV4-1 and TRBJ2-7; perhaps TRBD1 as D (6 bases). There are 15 residues in the CDR3. The V gene lost 2 bases and the J gene lost 1 base, with 12 bases spanning the gap. Per germline, CDR1 MGHRA and CDR2 YSYEKL. In nucleotides, the CDR3 is TGCGCCAGCAGCCAACGGGCGCAGGGGTCCTACGAGCAGTACTTC. Its protein product is CASSQRAQGSYEQYF.